These T cell receptor beta chains were read from a single sample in a study of T-cell memory formation after mild COVID-19. MiXCR was run by TCRdb on the 5' RACE reads, yielding one entry per CDR3 protein. The sample shows 65,000 to 100,000 distinct CDR3 sequences, around 13% of them seen only once. The sequencing input was PBMCs or a T cell subset sorted from them (not recorded which). The source of these receptors is a man aged 18 to 29 who had mild COVID-19 (a few samples of this study predate the infection). Cell type and time point are not known. CDR3s include the opening cysteine and the closing phenylalanine or tryptophan. Fields, in order: clone size, J gene, CDR3 length, V gene, D gene, CDR3 protein, CDR3 DNA. D genes are given only for firm matches. Rows give clone size only sometimes, using once, few, many, or a class for an expanded clone.

>many|TRBJ1-2|17|TRBV30|.
CAWSVLDSEFSNYGYTF
TGTGCCTGGAGTGTACTCGACAGCGAGTTTTCTAACTATGGCTACACCTTC
>.|TRBJ1-1|15|TRBV28|TRBD1
CASRFLTGSGTEAFF
TGTGCCAGCAGATTTTTGACAGGGTCCGGCACTGAAGCTTTCTTT
>many|TRBJ2-3|13|TRBV20-1|.
CSPRDKTDYTQYF
TGCAGTCCCCGGGACAAAACTGACTATACGCAGTATTTT
>.|TRBJ1-5|13|TRBV2|TRBD1
CASKGTGGEPQHF
TGTGCCAGCAAGGGGACAGGGGGTGAGCCCCAGCATTTT
>.|TRBJ1-2|13|TRBV6-2/TRBV6-3|.
CASSNGPVYGYTF
TGTGCCAGCAGCAACGGGCCAGTCTATGGCTACACCTTC
>.|TRBJ2-1|18|TRBV4-1|TRBD1
CASSQGRWQGEEDNEQFF
TGCGCCAGCAGCCAAGGACGGTGGCAGGGGGAAGAGGACAATGAGCAGTTCTTC
>few|TRBJ1-1|12|TRBV7-9|.
CASSHPRGEAFF
TGTGCCAGCAGCCACCCTCGGGGTGAAGCTTTCTTT
>few|TRBJ2-6|19|TRBV9|TRBD1
CASSVRDRVLAWGANVLTF
TGTGCCAGCAGCGTCCGGGACAGGGTCCTTGCCTGGGGGGCCAACGTCCTGACTTTC
>few|TRBJ2-1|13|TRBV24-1|.
CATSDTLYNEQFF
TGTGCCACCAGTGATACCCTATACAATGAGCAGTTCTTC
>few|TRBJ2-7|15|TRBV6-2/TRBV6-3|TRBD1
CASTNTGTGAYEQYF
TGTGCCAGCACTAACACCGGGACAGGGGCCTACGAGCAGTACTTC
>few|TRBJ2-4|17|TRBV6-5|.
CASRGPGRQLAKNIQYF
TGTGCCAGCAGGGGGCCGGGACGCCAGCTAGCCAAAAACATTCAGTACTTC
>once|TRBJ2-5|15|TRBV4-2|.
CASSPHTPGRETQYF
TGTGCCAGCAGCCCCCACACCCCAGGACGGGAGACCCAGTACTTC
>.|TRBJ2-2|14|TRBV6-2/TRBV6-3|TRBD1
CASRGQGDTGELFF
TGTGCCAGCAGAGGGCAGGGGGACACCGGGGAGCTGTTTTTT
>.|TRBJ2-7|15|TRBV29-1|.
CSVEGVHPRAYEQYF
TGCAGCGTTGAAGGGGTTCACCCAAGGGCATACGAGCAGTACTTC
>few|TRBJ2-2|12|TRBV29-1|.
CSVSGNTGELFF
TGCAGCGTTTCAGGGAACACCGGGGAGCTGTTTTTT
>.|TRBJ2-5|14|TRBV7-9|.
CASSLAGGYETQYF
TGTGCCAGCAGCTTAGCTGGAGGTTACGAGACCCAGTACTTC
>many|TRBJ1-2|12|TRBV11-2|.
CASSLGLDGYTF
TGTGCCAGCAGCTTGGGACTTGATGGCTACACCTTC
>many|TRBJ2-3|14|TRBV5-1|.
CASSPVGDTDTQYF
TGCGCCAGCAGCCCCGTGGGAGACACAGATACGCAGTATTTT
>.|TRBJ1-3|14|TRBV20-1|TRBD1
CSAPRQGGGNTIYF
TGCAGTGCTCCGCGACAGGGTGGTGGAAACACCATATATTTT
>.|TRBJ1-2|17|TRBV7-9|.
CASSSPEGGMRILGYTF
TGTGCCAGCAGCTCCCCTGAGGGGGGGATGAGGATATTGGGCTACACCTTC
>.|TRBJ2-1|13|TRBV5-1|.
CASSLIENNEQFF
TGCGCCAGCAGCTTGATCGAAAACAATGAGCAGTTCTTC
>many|TRBJ1-2|17|TRBV27|.
CASLGRGLGEGIYGYTF
TGTGCCAGCCTCGGACGAGGGTTGGGAGAGGGGATATATGGCTACACCTTC
>many|TRBJ2-2|11|TRBV27|.
CASSSTGELFF
TGTGCCAGCAGTTCCACCGGGGAGCTGTTTTTT
>.|TRBJ2-3|16|TRBV7-8|TRBD1
CASSPGTGAYTDTQYF
TGTGCCAGCAGCCCCGGGACAGGGGCCTACACAGATACGCAGTATTTT
>.|TRBJ2-5|15|TRBV19|.
CASSPGQEYQETQYF
TGTGCCAGTAGCCCGGGACAAGAGTACCAAGAGACCCAGTACTTC
>few|TRBJ2-1|16|TRBV24-1|TRBD1
CATSDSGDRGWSEQFF
TGTGCCACCAGTGACTCCGGGGACAGGGGATGGAGTGAGCAGTTCTTC
>.|TRBJ2-5|13|TRBV27|TRBD1
CASSLKAGGTQYF
TGTGCCAGCAGTCTCAAAGCAGGGGGAACCCAGTACTTC
>few|TRBJ2-5|15|TRBV4-1|.
CASAGDSGGQETQYF
TGCGCCAGCGCAGGGGACTCCGGGGGCCAAGAGACCCAGTACTTC
>.|TRBJ2-1|19|TRBV6-5|TRBD2
CASSYSSPGGFSSYNEQFF
TGTGCCAGCAGTTACTCTTCCCCGGGGGGTTTCAGCTCCTACAATGAGCAGTTCTTC
>few|TRBJ2-1|12|TRBV4-2|.
CASSQDPDEQFF
TGTGCCAGCAGCCAAGATCCGGATGAGCAGTTCTTC
>few|TRBJ1-1|16|TRBV4-1|.
CASRCGDSPMNTEAFF
TGCGCCAGCAGGTGTGGAGACAGCCCCATGAACACTGAAGCTTTCTTT
>few|TRBJ1-1|14|TRBV4-2|.
CASSQVQEYTEAFF
TGTGCCAGCAGCCAAGTTCAGGAGTACACTGAAGCTTTCTTT
>.|TRBJ1-3|13|TRBV12-3/TRBV12-4|.
CASSLGSGNTIYF
TGTGCCAGCAGTTTGGGCTCTGGAAACACCATATATTTT
>.|TRBJ2-3|16|TRBV7-2|TRBD2
CASSSPWGGFPDTQYF
TGTGCCAGCAGCTCCCCTTGGGGGGGGTTCCCAGATACGCAGTATTTT
>.|TRBJ2-5|14|TRBV6-2/TRBV6-3|.
CASSSGMEQETQYF
TGTGCCAGCAGTTCAGGGATGGAACAAGAGACCCAGTACTTC
>many|TRBJ2-2|14|TRBV29-1|TRBD2
CSVEIGEGPGELFF
TGCAGCGTTGAAATCGGGGAGGGGCCCGGGGAGCTGTTTTTT
>few|TRBJ2-4|17|TRBV7-9|.
CASSRQGLGLAKNIQYF
TGTGCCAGCAGCCGACAGGGTTTGGGACTAGCCAAAAACATTCAGTACTTC
>.|TRBJ2-2|14|TRBV5-6|.
CASTRGGGPGELFF
TGTGCCAGCACCCGAGGAGGGGGACCCGGGGAGCTGTTTTTT